This record covers a single T cell receptor (beta chain). This CDR3 is 17 amino acids long. Trimming at V came to 0 bases and at J to 3 bases, leaving 7 bases not matched to a gene. Germline CDR1 and CDR2: MNHEY and SVGEGT. This specimen belongs to a study of blood T cell repertoires in COVID-19. Turning to the study itself: Specimens from acute and convalescent COVID-19 originated in the United States, Italy and Spain. PBMCs, B-cell-depleted T cells, or T cells were the source of the cDNA or gDNA that made up the material.

In the authors' workflow: Estimated nucleated cell counts came from reference gene primer amplification. Here immunoSEQ multiplex PCR was the method, and the copy in TCRdb shows in-frame clones only, minus some. D and trimming were read from the DNA, whereas the V and J calls and clone size are those reported in that table. The sample lists approximately 90,000 clones, roughly 80% occurring once. The sequence derives from a human donor in a cohort sampled during active COVID-19. The sequencing sample was made of peripheral blood. The rearrangement links TRBV6-2 or TRBV6-3 to TRBJ2-7; TRBD2 agrees at 11 bases. CDR3 in amino acids: CASSYSTSGSLNYEQYF. DNA of the CDR3: TGTGCCAGCAGTTACTCCACTAGCGGGAGTCTAAACTACGAGCAGTACTTC.